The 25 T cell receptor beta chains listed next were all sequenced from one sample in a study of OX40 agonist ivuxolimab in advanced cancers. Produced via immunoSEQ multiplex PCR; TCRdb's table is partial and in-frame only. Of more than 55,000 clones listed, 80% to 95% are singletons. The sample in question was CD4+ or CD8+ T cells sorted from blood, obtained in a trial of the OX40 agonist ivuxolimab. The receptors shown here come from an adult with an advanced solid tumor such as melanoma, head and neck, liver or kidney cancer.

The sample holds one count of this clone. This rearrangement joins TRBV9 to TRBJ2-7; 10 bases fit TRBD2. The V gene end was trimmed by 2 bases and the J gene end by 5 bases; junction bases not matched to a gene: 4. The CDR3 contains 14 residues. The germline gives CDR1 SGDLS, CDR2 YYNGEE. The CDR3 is CASSVSGGANEQYF. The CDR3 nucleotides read TGTGCCAGCAGCGTGAGCGGGGGGGCCAACGAGCAGTACTTC.

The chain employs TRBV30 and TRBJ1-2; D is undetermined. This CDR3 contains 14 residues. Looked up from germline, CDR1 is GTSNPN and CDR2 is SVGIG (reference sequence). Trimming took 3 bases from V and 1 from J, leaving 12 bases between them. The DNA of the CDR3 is TGTGCCTGGAGCGCTTACCCGGATAACTATGGCTACACCTTC. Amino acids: CAWSAYPDNYGYTF. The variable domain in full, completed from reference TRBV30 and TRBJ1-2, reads SQTIHQWPATLVQPVGSPLSLECTVEGTSNPNLYWYRQAAGRGLQLLFYSVGIGQISSEVPQNLSASRPQDRQFILSSKKLLLSDSGFYLCAWSAYPDNYGYTFGSGTRLTVV.

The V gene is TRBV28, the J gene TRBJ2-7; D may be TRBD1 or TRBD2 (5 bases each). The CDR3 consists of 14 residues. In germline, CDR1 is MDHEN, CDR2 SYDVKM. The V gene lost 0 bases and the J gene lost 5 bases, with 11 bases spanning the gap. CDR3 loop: CASSLWPRGHEQYF. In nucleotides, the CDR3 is TGTGCCAGCAGTTTATGGCCTCGGGGCCACGAGCAGTACTTC. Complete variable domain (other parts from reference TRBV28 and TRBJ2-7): DVKVTQSSRYLVKRTGEKVFLECVQDMDHENMFWYRQDPGLGLRLIYFSYDVKMKEKGDIPEGYSVSREKKERFSLILESASTNQTSMYLCASSLWPRGHEQYFGPGTRLTVT.

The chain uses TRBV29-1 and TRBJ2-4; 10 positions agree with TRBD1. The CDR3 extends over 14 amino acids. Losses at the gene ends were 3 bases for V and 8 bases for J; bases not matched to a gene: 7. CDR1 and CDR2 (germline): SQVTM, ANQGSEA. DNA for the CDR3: TGCAGCGTTGACCCGACAGGGGGCGGGGACATTCAGTACTTC. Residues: CSVDPTGGGDIQYF.

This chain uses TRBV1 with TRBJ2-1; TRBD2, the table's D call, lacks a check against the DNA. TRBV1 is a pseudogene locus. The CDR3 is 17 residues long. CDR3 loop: CTSSQYKRVLSYNEQFF. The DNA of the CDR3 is TGCACCAGCAGCCAGTACAAGCGGGTACTCTCCTACAATGAGCAGTTCTTC.

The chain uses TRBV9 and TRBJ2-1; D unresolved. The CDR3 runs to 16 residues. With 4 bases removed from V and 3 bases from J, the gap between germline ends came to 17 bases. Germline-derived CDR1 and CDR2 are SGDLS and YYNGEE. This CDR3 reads CASSPRITSDYNEQFF. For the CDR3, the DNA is TGTGCCAGCAGCCCACGGATAACCTCGGACTACAATGAGCAGTTCTTC.

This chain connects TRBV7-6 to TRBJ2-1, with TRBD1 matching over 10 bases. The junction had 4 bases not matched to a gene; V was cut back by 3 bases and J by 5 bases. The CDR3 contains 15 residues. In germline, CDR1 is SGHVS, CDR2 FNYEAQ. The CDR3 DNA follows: TGTGCCAGCAGCTTGGGTGGGACAGGGGACAATGAGCAGTTCTTC. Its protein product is CASSLGGTGDNEQFF.

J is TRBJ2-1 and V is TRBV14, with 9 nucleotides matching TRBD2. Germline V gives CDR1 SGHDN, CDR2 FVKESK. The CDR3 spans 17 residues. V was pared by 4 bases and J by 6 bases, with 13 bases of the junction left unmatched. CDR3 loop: CASSPRGLAGSRNEQFF. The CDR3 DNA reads TGTGCCAGCAGCCCCCGGGGGCTAGCGGGATCTCGCAATGAGCAGTTCTTC. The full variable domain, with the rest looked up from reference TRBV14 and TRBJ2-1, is EAGVTQFPSHSVIEKGQTVTLRCDPISGHDNLYWYRRVMGKEIKFLLHFVKESKQDESGMPNNRFLAERTGGTYSTLKVQPAELEDSGVYFCASSPRGLAGSRNEQFFGPGTRLTVL.

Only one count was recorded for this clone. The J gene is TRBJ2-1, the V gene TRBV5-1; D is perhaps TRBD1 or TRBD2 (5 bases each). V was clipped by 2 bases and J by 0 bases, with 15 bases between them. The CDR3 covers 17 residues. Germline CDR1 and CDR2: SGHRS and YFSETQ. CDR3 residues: CASSLIPGASSYNEQFF. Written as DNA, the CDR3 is TGCGCCAGCAGCTTAATCCCCGGGGCGAGCTCCTACAATGAGCAGTTCTTC.

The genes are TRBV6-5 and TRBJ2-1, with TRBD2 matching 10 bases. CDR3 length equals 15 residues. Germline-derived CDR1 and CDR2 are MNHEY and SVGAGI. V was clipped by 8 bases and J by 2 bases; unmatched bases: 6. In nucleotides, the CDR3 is TGTGCCAGCGGACTAGCGGAGAATACCTACAATGAGCAGTTCTTC. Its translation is CASGLAENTYNEQFF.

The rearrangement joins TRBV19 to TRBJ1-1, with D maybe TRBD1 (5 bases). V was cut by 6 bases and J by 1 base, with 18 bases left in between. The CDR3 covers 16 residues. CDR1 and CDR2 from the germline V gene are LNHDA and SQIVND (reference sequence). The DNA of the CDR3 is TGTGCCAGTAGCACCTACGCCCGGACAACGAACACTGAAGCTTTCTTT. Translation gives CASSTYARTTNTEAFF.

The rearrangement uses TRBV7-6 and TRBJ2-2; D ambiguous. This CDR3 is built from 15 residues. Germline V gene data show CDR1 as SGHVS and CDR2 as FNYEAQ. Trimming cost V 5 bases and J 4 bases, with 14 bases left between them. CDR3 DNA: TGTGCCAGCAGCGTCTACGACATTCTCACCGGGGAGCTGTTTTTT. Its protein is CASSVYDILTGELFF.

The CDR3 coding sequence is TGCAGCGTTTCAGAGGGGGGTTACGAGCAGTACTTC. Its translation is CSVSEGGYEQYF. The V call is TRBV29-1, the J call TRBJ2-7, with D possibly called TRBD1 or TRBD2 (6 bases each). CDR3 length equals 12 residues. Germline assignment: CDR1 SQVTM and CDR2 ANQGSEA. V lost 5 bases and J lost 4, with 12 bases in between.

Here the CDR3 DNA reads TGCGCCAGCAGCTCTCCCAAACTAGCGGGAGCTAGGGATGAGCAGTTCTTC. Its protein is CASSSPKLAGARDEQFF. V is TRBV5-1 and J is TRBJ2-1; 11 nucleotides align to TRBD2. The CDR3 totals 17 residues. Germline assignment: CDR1 SGHRS and CDR2 YFSETQ. The junction had 13 bases not matched to a gene; V was cut back by 3 bases and J by 8 bases.

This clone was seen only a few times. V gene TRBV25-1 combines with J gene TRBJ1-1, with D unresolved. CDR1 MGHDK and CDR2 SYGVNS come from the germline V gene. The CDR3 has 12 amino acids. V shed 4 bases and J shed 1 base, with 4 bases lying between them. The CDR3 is CASSAGNTEAFF. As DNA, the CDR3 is TGTGCCAGCAGTGCTGGGAACACTGAAGCTTTCTTT.

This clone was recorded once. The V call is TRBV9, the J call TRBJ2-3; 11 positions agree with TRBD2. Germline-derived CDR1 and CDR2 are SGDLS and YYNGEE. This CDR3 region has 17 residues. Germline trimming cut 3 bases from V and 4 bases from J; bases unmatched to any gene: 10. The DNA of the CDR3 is TGTGCCAGCAGCGCCTTTACGCTAGCGGGGGGCTCAGATACGCAGTATTTT. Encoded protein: CASSAFTLAGGSDTQYF. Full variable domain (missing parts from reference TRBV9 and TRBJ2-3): DSGVTQTPKHLITATGQRVTLRCSPRSGDLSVYWYQQSLDQGLQFLIQYYNGEERAKGNILERFSAQQFPDLHSELNLSSLELGDSALYFCASSAFTLAGGSDTQYFGPGTRLTVL.

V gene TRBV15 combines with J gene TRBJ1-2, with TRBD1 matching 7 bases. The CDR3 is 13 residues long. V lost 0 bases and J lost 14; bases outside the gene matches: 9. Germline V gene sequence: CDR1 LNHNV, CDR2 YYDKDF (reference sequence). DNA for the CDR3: TGTGCCACCAGCAGAGATGGGCAGGGGGATTGTACCTTC. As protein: CATSRDGQGDCTF.

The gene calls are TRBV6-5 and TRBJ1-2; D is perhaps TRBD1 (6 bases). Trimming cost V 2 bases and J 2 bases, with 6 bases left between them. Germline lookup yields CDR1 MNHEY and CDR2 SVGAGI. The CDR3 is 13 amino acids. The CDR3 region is CASSYGGNYGYTF. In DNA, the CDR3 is TGTGCCAGCAGTTACGGGGGCAACTATGGCTACACCTTC.

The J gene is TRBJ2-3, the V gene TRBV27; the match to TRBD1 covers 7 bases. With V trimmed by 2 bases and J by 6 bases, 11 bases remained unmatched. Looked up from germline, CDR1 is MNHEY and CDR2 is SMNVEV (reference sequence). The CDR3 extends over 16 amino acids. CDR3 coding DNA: TGTGCCAGCAGTTTACTGGGTAAAGGGGGCGTGGATACGCAGTATTTT. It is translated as CASSLLGKGGVDTQYF.

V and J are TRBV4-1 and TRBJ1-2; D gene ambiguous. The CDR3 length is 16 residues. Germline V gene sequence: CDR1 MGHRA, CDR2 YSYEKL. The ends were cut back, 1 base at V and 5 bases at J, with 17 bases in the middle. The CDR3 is CASSQVFTIDLYGYTF. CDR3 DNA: TGCGCCAGCAGCCAAGTTTTCACGATCGACTTATATGGCTACACCTTC.

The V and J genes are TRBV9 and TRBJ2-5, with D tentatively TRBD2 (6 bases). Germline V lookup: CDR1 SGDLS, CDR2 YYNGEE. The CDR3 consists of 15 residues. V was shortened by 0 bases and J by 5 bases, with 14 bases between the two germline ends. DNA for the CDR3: TGTGCCAGCAGCGTAGAGGGGAGGACATTGGAGACCCAGTACTTC. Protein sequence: CASSVEGRTLETQYF.

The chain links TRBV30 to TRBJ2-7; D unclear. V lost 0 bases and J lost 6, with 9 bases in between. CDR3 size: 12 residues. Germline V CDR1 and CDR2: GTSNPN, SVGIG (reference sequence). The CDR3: CAWSVGRSEQYF. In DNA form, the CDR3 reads TGTGCCTGGAGTGTAGGTCGGTCCGAGCAGTACTTC.

Here the CDR3 DNA reads TGTGCCAGCAGTTTCTTTGTCTCCTACAATGAGCAGTTCTTC. It specifies CASSFFVSYNEQFF. The genes are TRBV27 and TRBJ2-1; D remains unclear. Germline V gives CDR1 MNHEY, CDR2 SMNVEV (reference sequence). Deletions cut 3 bases from V and 0 bases from J, with 6 bases between. There are 14 residues in the CDR3.

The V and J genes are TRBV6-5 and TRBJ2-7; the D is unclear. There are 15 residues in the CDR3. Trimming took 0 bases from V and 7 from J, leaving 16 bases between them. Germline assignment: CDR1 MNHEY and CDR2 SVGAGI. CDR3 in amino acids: CASSYSGSNLLEQYF. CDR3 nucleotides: TGTGCCAGCAGTTACTCGGGCAGCAACCTTTTAGAGCAGTACTTC.

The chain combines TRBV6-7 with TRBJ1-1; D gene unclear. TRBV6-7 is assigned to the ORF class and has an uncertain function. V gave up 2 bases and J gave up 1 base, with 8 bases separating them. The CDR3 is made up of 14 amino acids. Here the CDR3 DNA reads TGTGCCAGCAGTTACCCTCGGGCGAACACTGAAGCTTTCTTT. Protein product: CASSYPRANTEAFF.